The entry below describes one T cell receptor (beta chain). Its antigen is as yet unknown. The V and J ends lost 10 bases and 10 bases respectively, with 17 bases between them. Germline assignment: CDR1 SNHLY and CDR2 FYNNEI. The CDR3 is 12 residues long. A second 7 to 11 cycle PCR used barcoded and J-beta primers. Every cDNA was tagged by a template-switch adaptor with 12 random nucleotides. TCRdb itself ran the 5' RACE reads through MiXCR, one entry per CDR3 protein. Of roughly 800,000 distinct CDR3 sequences listed, 55% to 75% are singletons. The data were taken from a study of blood T cells in healthy people across ages. Study conclusions and caveats: A roughly linear age-dependent decrease characterized TCR beta diversity per million T cells. Comparison with aged donors showed that long-lived donors had more naive CD4+ cells and higher diversity. Diversity estimates drawn from one million T cells were deemed underestimates.

This clonotype was sampled from a man younger than 45 in good health. Sequenced sample: blood. The V and J genes are TRBV2 and TRBJ2-1, with a weak D call TRBD2 (5 bases). CDR3 in amino acids: CANTAPEREQFF. For the CDR3, the DNA is TGTGCCAACACTGCTCCGGAGCGGGAGCAGTTCTTC.